Described below is a single T cell receptor (beta chain) sequence and its context. The record originates from a study of shared clonotypes between healthy human individuals. J lost 3 bases, V lost 4 bases, and 15 bases had no gene match. Per the germline V gene, CDR1 is LGHNA and CDR2 is YNFKEQ. The CDR3 sequence is 18 residues long. Those who donated were healthy HIV-negative adults, with no recent acute infections or vaccinations reported. The unsorted samples took around 81 million PBMCs to get genomic DNA. Samples underwent the assay at deep level. Generated by immunoSEQ multiplex PCR, the TCRdb table keeps only in-frame clones and is missing some. The profile covers 450,000 to 650,000 clones, with around 78% appearing a single time and approximately 12% taken by the ten largest.

The chain links TRBV4-2 to TRBJ2-7; 10 bases line up with TRBD2. This receptor was taken from a woman aged 40 to 50 in good health. Some clones in this sample may be carry-over from other donors' samples. The material sequenced was PBMCs. CDR3 in DNA: TGTGCCAGCAGCCTGCTAAGCGGGAGGGCCCCTGTCATCTACGAGCAGTACTTC. This gives the protein CASSLLSGRAPVIYEQYF.